The rows below give T cell receptor beta chains drawn from one sample of a study of cytomegalovirus exposure and HLA in healthy donors. The protocol was immunoSEQ multiplex PCR, while the TCRdb copy is restricted to in-frame clones and leaves out a portion. The top ten hold under 3.5% of the sample, which has 95,000 to 110,000 clones, roughly 82% seen once. Material for sequencing was PBMCs. The receptors were sampled from a man aged 25 to 40 in good health and CMV-seropositive. Each CDR3 is given with its conserved first and last residue. A D gene is named only where the DNA matches it firmly.

V,D,CDR3
TRBV5-5,NA,CASSLDGLVSNQPQHF
TRBV6-4,TRBD1,CASSPGTAPSGELFF
TRBV5-6,NA,CASSFPGNYGYTF
TRBV5-1,TRBD1,CASSFTAGTGGEAFF
TRBV15,TRBD1,CATSREGQPFNQPQHF
TRBV10-3,TRBD1,CAIDTGQAYGYTF
TRBV2,TRBD1,CASTLEGGVVYGYTF
TRBV30,TRBD1,CAWSPGQGVTEAFF
TRBV6-6,TRBD1,CASSRQGSRSPLHF
TRBV27,TRBD2,CASQVSGGSYEQYF
TRBV6-6,NA,CASLGGRGEEAFF
TRBV5-4,TRBD1,CASSRTGGSSEKLFF
TRBV7-9,NA,CSSSSTYGSLEF
TRBV7-6,NA,CATSPGQGGNEQYF
TRBV15,TRBD2,CATSRDRGRGATDTQYF
TRBV30,TRBD2,CAWSVGGGVGTDTQYF
TRBV27,NA,CASSSVTATNEKLFF
TRBV7-9,NA,CSSSLAGAGETQYF
TRBV4-1,NA,CASSITPLNTGELFF
TRBV14,TRBD1,CASSSTGDGNTEAFF
TRBV30,NA,CAWSGLPLETQYF
TRBV5-1,NA,CASSFTSSPQIGQYF
TRBV7-9,NA,CASSRGGLNTEAFF
TRBV10-3,TRBD1,CAIGQAGGELFF
TRBV5-1,NA,CASSFGANENSPLHF
TRBV10-3,TRBD1,CAISPGTGNWYTEAFF
TRBV11-3,TRBD2,CASSPFRGESYEQYF
TRBV19,NA,CASSIRGSQPQHF
TRBV7-9,NA,CASSLDGHYGYTF
TRBV2,NA,CASKVEAASKF
TRBV7-2,NA,CASSFYGANTEAFF
TRBV5-1,TRBD1,CASSLSAGQASGNTIYF
TRBV7-6,NA,CASSLDVPTGSNTEAFF
TRBV2,TRBD1,CASRGQGDEQFF
TRBV30,NA,CAWTRGSGANGLTF
TRBV19,NA,CASSAGGETYGYTF
TRBV10-3,TRBD1,CAIRGTGRNTEAFF
TRBV27,TRBD1,CASSRTGEDTQYF
TRBV27,NA,CASSDSFSYEQYF
TRBV15,TRBD2,CATSLSGGYQETQYF
TRBV6-6,NA,CASGHHTYGYTF
TRBV10-1,NA,CASSESGFRGETQYF
TRBV7-9,NA,CSSSGREQGVLGNTIYF
TRBV9,NA,CASSVEQDNSPLHF
TRBV5-1,TRBD1,CASSGGQGNYGYTF
TRBV2,TRBD2,CASSELGGTRAYNEQFF
TRBV7-9,NA,CASTPQATHNYGYTF